The present T cell receptor beta chain was sequenced within a study of T cell repertoires in cytomegalovirus infection. About the study: CMV infection plus the matching HLA type was flagged by public TCR beta signatures.

One entry per CDR3 protein, called by TCRdb with MiXCR from the reads. The sample yields about 260,000 distinct CDR3 sequences, 8% to 9.5% seen once. The CDR3 contains 15 residues. Germline assignment: CDR1 SGHVS and CDR2 FQNEAQ. J lost 4 bases, V lost 1 base, and 6 bases had no gene match. This clonotype was counted at least ten times. Its cognate antigen is unknown. Whole-study findings and limits: The cumulative frequency of public TCR beta families distinguished individuals who carried CMV together with the relevant HLA. HLA-C-restricted CMV clonotypes gave the most frequent clonotype in two of eight donors.

This clonotype originated in a human donor in good health (CMV status not recorded). Some clones in this sample may be carry-over from other donors' samples. Sequenced sample: PBMCs. V is TRBV7-8 and J is TRBJ2-7; TRBD1 matches 8 bases. DNA of the CDR3: TGTGCCAGCAGCTTAGTCGCAGGGGGCGGGTACGAGCAGTACTTC. Its translation is CASSLVAGGGYEQYF.